Sequencing of this T cell receptor (beta chain) was carried out in a study of T cell changes during pregnancy in multiple sclerosis (dated by TCRdb to about 2019). In the study overall: The study looked at changes in the T cell repertoire across pregnancy in women with multiple sclerosis.

The library was made by the immunoSEQ multiplex PCR assay. Sourced from immuneACCESS, this table was stored by TCRdb with only in-frame sequences that have V and J called. A share of the clones is absent; for the studies checked, an unresolved V gene accounts for under half, and the remainder has no known explanation. This sample holds tens of thousands of clones; about 94% were observed only once. The ten largest clones capture under 0.55% of the sample. As concerns this clone: Its antigen remains undetermined. Per-nucleotide qualities are absent, and no much larger clonotype sits a single base away.

The CDR3 spans 16 residues, from the cysteine through the phenylalanine. The CDR3 DNA has 48 bases and is translated from base 1. Between the V and J ends, shortened by 2 bases and 2 bases respectively, the junction contains 15 bases. Taken from the germline V gene, the CDR1 and CDR2 loops are SGHRS and YFSETQ. Sample: CD4+ T cells from peripheral blood mononuclear cells, taken in the first trimester of pregnancy. The V gene is TRBV5-1 and the J gene is TRBJ2-3, and TRBD1 may be the D gene, going by 6 matching bases. The receptor's source is a female donor with multiple sclerosis, enrolled in a pregnancy study. For the CDR3, the sequence is CASSLGRGGNTDTQYF. The sequence in DNA is TGCGCCAGCAGCTTAGGACGAGGGGGAAACACAGATACGCAGTATTTT.